This T cell receptor beta chain was sequenced for a study of beta chain features in type 1 diabetes. For the study at large: All samples together contributed 100 million to 120 million sorted cells for examination. General study results and limits: A greater similarity of naive, central memory and Treg TCRB repertoires was seen among patients than among healthy donors.

Expressed TCRB transcripts were sequenced because the entire RNA isolate underwent reverse transcription. Clones were sequenced by immunoSEQ multiplex PCR, and TCRdb holds only the in-frame ones, with some missing. The data show about 900,000 clones, with 15% to 20% seen just once and 0.02% to 0.025% held by the top ten. Trimming stripped 3 bases from V and 2 bases from J, with 12 bases between. From germline, CDR1 is SGHDN and CDR2 FVKESK. This CDR3 comprises 15 residues. Isolation of CD4+ naive, central memory, regulatory and stem cell-like memory cells was achieved by sorting via CD45RO/CCR7/CD25/CD127/CD95/CD27. This clone has more than one count but fewer than ten. The antigen remains undetermined.

The clonotype comes from a woman younger than 30 in good health. The sequencing input was naive CD4+ T cells from blood. The J gene is TRBJ2-3, the V gene TRBV14, with D possibly being TRBD1 (6 bases). CDR3 protein: CASSQVGAYTDTQYF. CDR3 nucleotide sequence: TGTGCCAGCAGCCAGGTGGGGGCGTACACAGATACGCAGTATTTT.